Sequencing of this TCR beta chain was carried out in a study of cytomegalovirus exposure and HLA in healthy donors. Study-level results: Reports indicate that TCR beta sequences accurately predicted the HLA-A and HLA-B alleles of most subjects. The authors judged a highly shared variant cluster likely a sequencing artifact. Through in vitro validation, three CMV-associated chains were shown to be specific for CMV antigens. Because they were indistinguishable, some V segments, including TRBV6-2 and TRBV6-3, were excluded.

With respect to this clone: Its antigen remains unknown.

60 Vbeta and 13 Jbeta primers were used in PCR. Assay used: immunoSEQ multiplex PCR; TCRdb lists only in-frame clones, some missing. The table lists around 44,000 clones. V was clipped by 4 bases and J by 3 bases, with 10 bases between them. In germline, CDR1 is LNHDA, CDR2 SQIVND (reference sequence). There are 14 residues in the CDR3. This TCR was recovered from a male donor in good health and CMV-seropositive. This chain connects TRBV19 to TRBJ1-5; D not certain. The sample comprised PBMCs. For the CDR3, the DNA is TGTGCCAGTAGTACAGGCCTCATCAATCAGCCCCAGCATTTT. Its translation: CASSTGLINQPQHF.